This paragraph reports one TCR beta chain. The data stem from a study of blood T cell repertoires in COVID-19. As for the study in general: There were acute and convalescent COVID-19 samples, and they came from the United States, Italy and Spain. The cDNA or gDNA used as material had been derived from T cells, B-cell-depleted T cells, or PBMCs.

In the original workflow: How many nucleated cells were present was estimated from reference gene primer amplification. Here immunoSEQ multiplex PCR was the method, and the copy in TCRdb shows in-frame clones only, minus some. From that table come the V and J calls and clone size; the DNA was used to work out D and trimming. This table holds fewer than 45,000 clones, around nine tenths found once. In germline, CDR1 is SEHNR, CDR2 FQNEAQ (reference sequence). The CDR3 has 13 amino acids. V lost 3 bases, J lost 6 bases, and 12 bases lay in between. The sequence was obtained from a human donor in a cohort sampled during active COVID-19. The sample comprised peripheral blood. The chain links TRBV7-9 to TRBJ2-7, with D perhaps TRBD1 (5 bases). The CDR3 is CASSFQGGSEQYF. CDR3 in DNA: TGTGCCAGCAGCTTCCAGGGTGGTTCCGAGCAGTACTTC.